Given below is one T cell receptor (beta chain) in context. What it binds is unknown. Unmatched junction bases numbered 3, after V lost 2 bases and J lost 0 bases. Per germline, CDR1 SNHLY and CDR2 FYNNEI. This CDR3 has 16 amino acids. Healthy people donating bone marrow made up the donors. This sample is part of a study of cytomegalovirus exposure and HLA in healthy donors. Whole-study results and caveats: The number of N-insertions in an Asian-associated ancestry cluster was reportedly below the 666-donor mean in a later analysis.

Use of 60 Vbeta and 13 Jbeta primers characterized the PCR. Profiled with immunoSEQ multiplex PCR; TCRdb holds only in-frame clones, not every one. The repertoire consists of just under 95,000 clones, with about 84% occurring once and the leading ten covering 1% to 1.5%. The sequenced sample consisted of PBMCs. The TCR was taken from a girl aged 2 to 10 in good health and CMV-seropositive. The chain carries TRBV2 and TRBJ2-7, with 11 positions matching TRBD1. For the CDR3, the DNA is TGTGCCAGCAGTGAACCCGGGACAGGGGGCTCCTACGAGCAGTACTTC. It is translated as CASSEPGTGGSYEQYF.